This T cell receptor (beta chain) is from a study of shared clonotypes between healthy human individuals. Whole-study findings and limits: What rarefaction showed was incomplete sorted-subset sequencing despite large depth.

Points on this clone: Its antigen is undetermined.

The CDR3 consists of 14 residues. Germline loops: CDR1 SGHKS, CDR2 YYEKEE (reference sequence). Trimming pared 3 bases from V and 3 bases from J, leaving 12 bases between. Sequencing was performed with immunoSEQ multiplex PCR; in TCRdb, only in-frame clones are kept and a portion is missing. The sample holds roughly 1,100,000 clones, about 77% seen once. The material sequenced was memory CD4+ T cells sorted from blood. Subset denoted: CD45RA-negative fraction. The V and J genes are TRBV5-5 and TRBJ2-5, with D perhaps matching TRBD1 (5 bases). This receptor was taken from a man aged 18 to 30 in good health. Here the CDR3 reads CASSSLTEKETQYF. The CDR3 nucleotides are TGTGCCAGCAGCTCCCTGACAGAGAAAGAGACCCAGTACTTC. Supplemented by reference TRBV5-5 and TRBJ2-5, the full variable domain reads DAGVTQSPTHLIKTRGQQVTLRCSPISGHKSVSWYQQVLGQGPQFIFQYYEKEERGRGNFPDRFSARQFPNYSSELNVNALLLGDSALYLCASSSLTEKETQYFGPGTRLLVL.